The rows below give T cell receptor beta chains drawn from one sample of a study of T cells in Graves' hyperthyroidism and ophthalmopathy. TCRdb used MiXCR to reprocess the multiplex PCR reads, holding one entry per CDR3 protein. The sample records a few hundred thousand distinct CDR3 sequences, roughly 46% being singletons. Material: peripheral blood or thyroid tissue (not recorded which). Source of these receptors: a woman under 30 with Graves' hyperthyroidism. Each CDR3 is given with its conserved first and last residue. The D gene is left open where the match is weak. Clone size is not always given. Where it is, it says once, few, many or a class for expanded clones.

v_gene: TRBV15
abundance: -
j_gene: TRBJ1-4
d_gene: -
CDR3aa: CATSGYITPDGYEKLFF
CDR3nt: TGTGCCACCAGCGGATATATAACCCCGGACGGTTATGAAAAACTGTTTTTT

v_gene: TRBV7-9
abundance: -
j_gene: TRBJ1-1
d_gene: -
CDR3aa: CASSLGGYTKAFF
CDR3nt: TGTGCCAGCAGCCTGGGGGGGTACACTAAAGCTTTCTTT

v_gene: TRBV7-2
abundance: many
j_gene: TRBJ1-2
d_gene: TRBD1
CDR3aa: CASSSHRGNLNYGYTF
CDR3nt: TGTGCCAGCAGTTCCCACAGGGGGAATCTAAACTATGGCTACACCTTC

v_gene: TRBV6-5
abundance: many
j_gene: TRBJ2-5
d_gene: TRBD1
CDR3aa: CASSYPDRAETQYF
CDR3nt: TGTGCCAGCAGTTACCCAGACAGGGCAGAGACCCAGTACTTC

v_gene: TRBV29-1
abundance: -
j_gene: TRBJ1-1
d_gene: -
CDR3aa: CSSEAGDTEAFF
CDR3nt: TGCAGCTCGGAAGCAGGGGACACTGAAGCTTTCTTT

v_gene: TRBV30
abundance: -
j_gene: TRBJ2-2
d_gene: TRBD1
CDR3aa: CAWSASWQGATGELFF
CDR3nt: TGTGCCTGGAGTGCCTCGTGGCAGGGGGCAACCGGGGAGCTGTTTTTT

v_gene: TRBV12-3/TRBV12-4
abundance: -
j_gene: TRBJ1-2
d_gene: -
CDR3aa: CASSTEEIYGYTF
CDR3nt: TGTGCCAGCAGTACAGAGGAGATCTATGGCTACACCTTC

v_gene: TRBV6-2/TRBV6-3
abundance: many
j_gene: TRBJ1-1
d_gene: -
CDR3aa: CASSYLPDSFEAFF
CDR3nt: TGTGCCAGCAGTTACCTCCCCGACAGCTTTGAAGCTTTCTTT

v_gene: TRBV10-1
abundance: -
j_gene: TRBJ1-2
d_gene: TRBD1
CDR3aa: CASSEFRDSNYGYTF
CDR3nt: TGCGCCAGCAGTGAGTTCCGGGACAGCAACTATGGCTACACCTTC

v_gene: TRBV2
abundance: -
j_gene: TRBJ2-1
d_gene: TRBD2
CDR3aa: CASSDTSGYNEQFF
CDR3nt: TGTGCCAGCAGTGATACTAGCGGATACAATGAGCAGTTCTTC

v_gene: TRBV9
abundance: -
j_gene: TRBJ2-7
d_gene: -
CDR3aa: CASSVGRGGAYEQYF
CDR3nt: TGTGCCAGCAGCGTAGGAAGGGGGGGAGCTTACGAGCAGTACTTC

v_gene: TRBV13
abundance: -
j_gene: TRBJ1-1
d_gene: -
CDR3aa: CASSLGASTEAFF
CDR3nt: TGTGCCAGCAGCCTAGGGGCCTCCACTGAAGCTTTCTTT

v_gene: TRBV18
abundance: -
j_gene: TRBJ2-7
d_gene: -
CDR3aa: CASVHQYGSYEQYF
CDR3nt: TGTGCCAGCGTTCACCAATACGGATCCTACGAGCAGTACTTC

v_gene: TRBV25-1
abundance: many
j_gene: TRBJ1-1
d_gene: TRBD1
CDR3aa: CASIKSGTETEAFF
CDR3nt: TGTGCCAGCATCAAATCCGGGACAGAGACTGAAGCTTTCTTT

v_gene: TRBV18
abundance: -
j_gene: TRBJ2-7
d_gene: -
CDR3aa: CASSPSAAPYEQYF
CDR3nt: TGTGCCAGCTCACCCAGTGCGGCCCCCTACGAGCAGTACTTC

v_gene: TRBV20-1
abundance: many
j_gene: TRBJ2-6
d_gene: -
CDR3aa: CSARGVAGFSGANVLTF
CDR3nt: TGCAGTGCTAGAGGAGTTGCAGGATTCTCTGGGGCCAACGTCCTGACTTTC

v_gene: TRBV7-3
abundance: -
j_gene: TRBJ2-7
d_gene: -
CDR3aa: CASRAMTGEQYF
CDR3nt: TGTGCCAGCCGGGCCATGACCGGCGAGCAGTACTTC

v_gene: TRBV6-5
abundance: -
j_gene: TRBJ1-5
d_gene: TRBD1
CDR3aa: CASSYRTGHNQPQHF
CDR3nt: TGTGCCAGCAGTTACCGGACAGGGCACAATCAGCCCCAGCATTTT

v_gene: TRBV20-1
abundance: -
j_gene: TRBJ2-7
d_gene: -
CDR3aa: CSARDRARGAPFVYEQYF
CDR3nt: TGCAGTGCTAGAGATCGGGCTAGAGGGGCCCCATTTGTCTACGAGCAGTACTTC

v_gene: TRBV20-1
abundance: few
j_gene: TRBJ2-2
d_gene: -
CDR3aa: CSAANPGELFF
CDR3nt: TGCAGTGCCGCGAACCCCGGGGAGCTGTTTTTT

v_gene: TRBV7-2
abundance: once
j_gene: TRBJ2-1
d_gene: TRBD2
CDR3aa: CASSLLRVAGGNEQFF
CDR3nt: TGTGCCAGCAGCCTCCTCCGGGTAGCGGGAGGCAATGAGCAGTTCTTC

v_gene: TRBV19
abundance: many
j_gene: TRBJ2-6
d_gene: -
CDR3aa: CASSLNTVGANVLTF
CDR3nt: TGTGCCAGTAGTTTGAACACAGTAGGGGCCAACGTCCTGACTTTC

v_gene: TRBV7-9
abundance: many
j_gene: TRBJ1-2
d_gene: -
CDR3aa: CASSDWTASGDGYTF
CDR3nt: TGTGCCAGCAGCGATTGGACAGCCTCCGGGGATGGCTACACCTTC

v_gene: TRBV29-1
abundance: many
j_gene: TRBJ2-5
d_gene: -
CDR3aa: CSVEAGNEETQYF
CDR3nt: TGCAGCGTTGAGGCAGGGAATGAAGAGACCCAGTACTTC

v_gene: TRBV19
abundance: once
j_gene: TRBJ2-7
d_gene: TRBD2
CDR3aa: CASSIAGGRYEQYF
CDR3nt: TGTGCCAGTAGTATAGCGGGAGGTCGCTACGAGCAGTACTTC

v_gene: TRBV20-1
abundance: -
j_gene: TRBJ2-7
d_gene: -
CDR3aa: CSAGDGKRAYEQYF
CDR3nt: TGCAGTGCGGGAGATGGCAAGCGGGCCTACGAGCAGTACTTC

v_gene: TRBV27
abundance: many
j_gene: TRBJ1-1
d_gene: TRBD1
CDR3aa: CASSPGTGYGAEAFF
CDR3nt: TGTGCCAGCAGTCCGGGGACAGGGTATGGCGCTGAAGCTTTCTTT

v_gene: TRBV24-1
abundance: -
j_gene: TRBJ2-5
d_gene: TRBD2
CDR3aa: CATSDWQGFGKRHRTSGQETQYF
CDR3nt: TGTGCCACCAGTGATTGGCAGGGCTTCGGTAAGCGGCACCGGACTAGCGGCCAAGAGACCCAGTACTTC

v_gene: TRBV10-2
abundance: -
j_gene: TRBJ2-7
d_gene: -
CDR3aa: CASSAPGPDEQYF
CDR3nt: TGCGCCAGCAGTGCGCCCGGGCCCGACGAGCAGTACTTC

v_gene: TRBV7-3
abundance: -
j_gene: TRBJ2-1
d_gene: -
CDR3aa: CASSPGGGPYNEQFF
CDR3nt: TGTGCCAGCAGCCCAGGGGGGGGACCCTACAATGAGCAGTTCTTC

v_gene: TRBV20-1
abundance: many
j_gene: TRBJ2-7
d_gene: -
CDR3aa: CSAARTGFSYEQYF
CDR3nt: TGCAGTGCAGCACGTACCGGGTTCTCCTACGAGCAGTACTTC

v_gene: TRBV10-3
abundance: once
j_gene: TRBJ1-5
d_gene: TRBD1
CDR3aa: CATRQGTGGNQPQHF
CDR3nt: TGTGCCACGCGACAGGGGACAGGGGGCAATCAGCCCCAGCATTTT

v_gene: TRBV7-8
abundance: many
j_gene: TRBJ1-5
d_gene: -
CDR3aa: CASSLVAFRLYQPQHF
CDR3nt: TGTGCCAGCAGCTTAGTAGCATTTCGCCTTTATCAGCCCCAGCATTTT

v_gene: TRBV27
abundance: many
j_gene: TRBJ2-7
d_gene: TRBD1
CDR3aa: CASRQGAETYEQYF
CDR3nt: TGTGCCAGCAGGCAGGGGGCAGAGACCTACGAGCAGTACTTC

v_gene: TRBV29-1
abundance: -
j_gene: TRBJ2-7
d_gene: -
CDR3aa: CSFALARGAYEQYF
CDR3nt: TGCAGCTTTGCTCTTGCACGGGGGGCTTACGAGCAGTACTTC

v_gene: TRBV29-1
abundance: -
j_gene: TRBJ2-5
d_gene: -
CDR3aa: CSGQTSQETQYF
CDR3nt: TGCAGCGGACAGACTAGTCAAGAGACCCAGTACTTC

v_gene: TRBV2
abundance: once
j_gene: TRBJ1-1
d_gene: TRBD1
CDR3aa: CASTAGTGSNEAFF
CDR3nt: TGTGCCAGCACTGCCGGGACAGGGAGCAATGAAGCTTTCTTT

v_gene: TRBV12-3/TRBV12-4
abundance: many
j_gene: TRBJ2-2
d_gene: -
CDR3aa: CASSFYNTGELFF
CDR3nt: TGTGCCAGCAGTTTTTATAACACCGGGGAGCTGTTTTTT

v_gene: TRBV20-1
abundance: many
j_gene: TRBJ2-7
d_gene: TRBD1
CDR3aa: CSANPGDRDSYEQYF
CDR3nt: TGCAGTGCTAATCCGGGGGACAGGGACTCCTACGAGCAGTACTTC

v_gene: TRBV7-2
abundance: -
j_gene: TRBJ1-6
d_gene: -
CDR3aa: CASSLVGTRNSPLHF
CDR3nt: TGTGCCAGCAGCTTAGTTGGCACCCGAAATTCACCCCTCCACTTT

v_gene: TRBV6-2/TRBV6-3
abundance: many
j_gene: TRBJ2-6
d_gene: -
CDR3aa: CATAGGANVLTF
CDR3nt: TGTGCCACCGCCGGGGGGGCCAACGTCCTGACTTTC

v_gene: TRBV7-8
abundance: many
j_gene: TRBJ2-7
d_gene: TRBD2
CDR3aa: CASSGLAGGIAYEQYF
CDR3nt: TGTGCCAGCAGCGGACTAGCGGGAGGTATCGCCTACGAGCAGTACTTC

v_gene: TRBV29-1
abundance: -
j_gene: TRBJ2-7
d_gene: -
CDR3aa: CSVVAEQYF
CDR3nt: TGCAGCGTTGTTGCGGAGCAGTACTTC

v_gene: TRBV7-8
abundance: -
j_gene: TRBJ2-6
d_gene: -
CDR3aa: CASSLGPANVLTF
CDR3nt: TGTGCCAGCAGCTTAGGCCCGGCCAACGTCCTGACTTTC

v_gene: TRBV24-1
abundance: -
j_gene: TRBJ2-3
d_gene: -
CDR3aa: CATSGFTPEGSDTQYF
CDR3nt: TGTGCCACCAGTGGGTTTACTCCCGAAGGTTCAGATACGCAGTATTTT

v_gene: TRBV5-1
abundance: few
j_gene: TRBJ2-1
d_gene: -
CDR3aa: CASSLAGGEYNEQFF
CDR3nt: TGCGCCAGCAGCTTGGCTGGGGGCGAGTACAATGAGCAGTTCTTC

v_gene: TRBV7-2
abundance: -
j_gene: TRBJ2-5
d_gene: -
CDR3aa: CASSSYGEETQYF
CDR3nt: TGTGCCAGCAGCTCATATGGGGAAGAGACCCAGTACTTC

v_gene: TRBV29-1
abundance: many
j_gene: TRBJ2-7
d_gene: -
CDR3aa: CSVVQMGTTYEQYF
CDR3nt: TGCAGCGTTGTGCAAATGGGCACAACCTACGAGCAGTACTTC

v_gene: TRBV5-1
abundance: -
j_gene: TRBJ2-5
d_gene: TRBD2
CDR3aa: CASRNGPRETQHF
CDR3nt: TGCGCCAGCAGAAATGGGCCGCGGGAGACCCAGCACTTC

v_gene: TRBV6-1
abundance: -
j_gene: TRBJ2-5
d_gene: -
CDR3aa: CASSRNVGTGGEETQYF
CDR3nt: TGTGCCAGCAGCCGGAACGTCGGTACCGGGGGCGAAGAGACCCAGTACTTC

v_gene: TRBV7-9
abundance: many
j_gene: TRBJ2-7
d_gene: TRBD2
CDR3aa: CASSLTSGTAYEQYF
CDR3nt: TGTGCCAGCAGCTTAACTAGCGGAACAGCCTACGAGCAGTACTTC